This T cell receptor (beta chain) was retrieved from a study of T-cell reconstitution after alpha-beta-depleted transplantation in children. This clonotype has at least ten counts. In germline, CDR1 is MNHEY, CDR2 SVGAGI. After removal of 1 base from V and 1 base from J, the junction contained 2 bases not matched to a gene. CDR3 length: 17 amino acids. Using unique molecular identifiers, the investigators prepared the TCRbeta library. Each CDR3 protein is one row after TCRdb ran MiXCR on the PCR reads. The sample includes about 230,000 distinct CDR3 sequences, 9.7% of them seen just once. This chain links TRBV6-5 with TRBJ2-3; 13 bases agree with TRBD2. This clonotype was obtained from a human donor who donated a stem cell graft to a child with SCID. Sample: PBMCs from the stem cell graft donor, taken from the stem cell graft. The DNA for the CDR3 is TGTGCCAGCAGTTACTTAGGGACTAGCGGGGGCACAGATACGCAGTATTTT. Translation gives CASSYLGTSGGTDTQYF.